The present T cell receptor beta chain was sequenced within a study of cytomegalovirus exposure and HLA in healthy donors. 13 Jbeta primers and 60 Vbeta primers were used for the PCR. Libraries were prepared by immunoSEQ multiplex PCR; TCRdb keeps only in-frame clonotypes and omits some of them. The sample consists of around 140,000 clones, 70% to 80% of them appearing once. The V gene lost 3 bases and the J gene lost 7 bases, with 12 bases spanning the gap. The CDR3 has 12 residues. CDR1 and CDR2 (germline): GTSNPN, SVGIG (reference sequence). V and J are TRBV30 and TRBJ1-1; D is ambiguous. The receptor was isolated from a woman aged 60-70 years in good health and CMV-seropositive. Sequences were obtained from PBMCs. The CDR3 DNA sequence: TGTGCCTGGAGGGGCCCCAGAAGTGAAGCTTTCTTT. It codes for CAWRGPRSEAFF.